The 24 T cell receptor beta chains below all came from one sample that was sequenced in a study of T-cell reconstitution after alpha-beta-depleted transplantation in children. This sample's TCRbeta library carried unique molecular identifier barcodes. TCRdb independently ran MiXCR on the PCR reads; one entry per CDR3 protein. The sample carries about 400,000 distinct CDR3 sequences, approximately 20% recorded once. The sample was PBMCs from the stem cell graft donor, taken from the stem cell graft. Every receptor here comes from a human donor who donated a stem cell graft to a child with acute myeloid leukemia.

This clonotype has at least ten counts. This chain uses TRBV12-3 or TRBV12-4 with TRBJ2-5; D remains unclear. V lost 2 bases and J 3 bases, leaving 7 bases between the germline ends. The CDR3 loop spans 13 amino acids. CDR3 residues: CASSLQAEETQYF. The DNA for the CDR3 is TGTGCCAGCAGTTTACAAGCTGAAGAGACCCAGTACTTC.

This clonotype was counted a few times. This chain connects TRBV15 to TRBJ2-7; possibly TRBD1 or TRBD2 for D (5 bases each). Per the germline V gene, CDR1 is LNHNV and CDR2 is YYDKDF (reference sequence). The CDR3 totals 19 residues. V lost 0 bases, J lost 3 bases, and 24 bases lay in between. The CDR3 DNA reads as TGTGCCACCAGCAGAGACCTAACACATACTGAGGGGCGAGACTACGAGCAGTACTTC. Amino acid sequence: CATSRDLTHTEGRDYEQYF.

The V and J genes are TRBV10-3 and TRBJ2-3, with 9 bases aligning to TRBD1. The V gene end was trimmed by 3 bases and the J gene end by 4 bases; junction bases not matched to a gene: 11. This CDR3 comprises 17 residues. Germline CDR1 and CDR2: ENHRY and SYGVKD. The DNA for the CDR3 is TGTGCCATCAGTGACCCCGGACAGGGGATCGAGGCAGATACGCAGTATTTT. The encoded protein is CAISDPGQGIEADTQYF.

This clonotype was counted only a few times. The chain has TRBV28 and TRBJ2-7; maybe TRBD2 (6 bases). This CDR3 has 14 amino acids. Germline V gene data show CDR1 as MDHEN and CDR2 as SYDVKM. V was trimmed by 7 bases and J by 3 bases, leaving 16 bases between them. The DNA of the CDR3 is TGTGCCAGCATTACCAGCGGGTCCCTCTACGAGCAGTACTTC. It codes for CASITSGSLYEQYF. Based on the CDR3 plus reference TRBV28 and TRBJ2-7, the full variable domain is DVKVTQSSRYLVKRTGEKVFLECVQDMDHENMFWYRQDPGLGLRLIYFSYDVKMKEKGDIPEGYSVSREKKERFSLILESASTNQTSMYLCASITSGSLYEQYFGPGTRLTVT.

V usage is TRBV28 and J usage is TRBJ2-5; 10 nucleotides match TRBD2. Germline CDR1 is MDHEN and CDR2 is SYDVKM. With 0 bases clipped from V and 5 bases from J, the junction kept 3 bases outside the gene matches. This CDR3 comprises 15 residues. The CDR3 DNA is TGTGCCAGCAGTTTATGGGCTAGCGGGAGTGAGACCCAGTACTTC. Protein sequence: CASSLWASGSETQYF. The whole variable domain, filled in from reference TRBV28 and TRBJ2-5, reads DVKVTQSSRYLVKRTGEKVFLECVQDMDHENMFWYRQDPGLGLRLIYFSYDVKMKEKGDIPEGYSVSREKKERFSLILESASTNQTSMYLCASSLWASGSETQYFGPGTRLLVL.

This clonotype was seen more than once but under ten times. This CDR3 reads CASSRRRGADTQYF. The CDR3 DNA sequence: TGTGCCAGCAGTCGACGGAGGGGTGCAGATACGCAGTATTTT. The chain links TRBV12-3 or TRBV12-4 to TRBJ2-3; TRBD2 might be the D (6 bases). The CDR3 sequence is 14 residues long. Between the trimmed V and J ends, which lost 5 bases and 4 bases, there was a span of 13 bases.

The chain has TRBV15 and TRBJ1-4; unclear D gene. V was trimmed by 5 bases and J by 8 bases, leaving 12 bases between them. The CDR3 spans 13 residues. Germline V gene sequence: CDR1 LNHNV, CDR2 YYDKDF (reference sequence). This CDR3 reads CATSFSKQEKLFF. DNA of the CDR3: TGTGCCACCAGCTTTTCAAAGCAAGAAAAACTGTTTTTT.

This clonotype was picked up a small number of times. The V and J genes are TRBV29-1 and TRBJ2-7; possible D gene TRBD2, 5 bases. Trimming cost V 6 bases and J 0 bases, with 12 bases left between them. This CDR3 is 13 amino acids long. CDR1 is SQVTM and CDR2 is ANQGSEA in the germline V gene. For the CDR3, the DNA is TGCAGCGTCACCGTTGGGAGCTCCTACGAGCAGTACTTC. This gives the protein CSVTVGSSYEQYF.

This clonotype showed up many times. CDR3 residues: CASTKTAYGYTF. The CDR3 nucleotides read TGTGCCAGCACTAAGACGGCCTATGGCTACACCTTC. The chain employs TRBV6-6 and TRBJ1-2; no firm D call. V was pared by 7 bases and J by 4 bases, with 10 bases between. The CDR3 covers 12 residues. Germline V lookup: CDR1 MNHNY, CDR2 SVGAGI (reference sequence).

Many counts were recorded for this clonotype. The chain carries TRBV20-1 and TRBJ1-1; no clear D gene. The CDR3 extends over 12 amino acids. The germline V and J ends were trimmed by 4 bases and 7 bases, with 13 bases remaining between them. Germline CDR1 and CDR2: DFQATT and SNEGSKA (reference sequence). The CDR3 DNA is TGCAGTGCTACCCAGACACAACGTGAAGCTTTCTTT. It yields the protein CSATQTQREAFF.

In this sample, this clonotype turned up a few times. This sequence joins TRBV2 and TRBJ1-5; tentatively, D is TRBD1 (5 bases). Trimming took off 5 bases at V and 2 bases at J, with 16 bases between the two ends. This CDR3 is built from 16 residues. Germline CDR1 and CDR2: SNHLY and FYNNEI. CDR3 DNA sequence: TGTGCCAGCAGTCCGGGACTCAGGATGGGCAATCAGCCCCAGCATTTT. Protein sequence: CASSPGLRMGNQPQHF.

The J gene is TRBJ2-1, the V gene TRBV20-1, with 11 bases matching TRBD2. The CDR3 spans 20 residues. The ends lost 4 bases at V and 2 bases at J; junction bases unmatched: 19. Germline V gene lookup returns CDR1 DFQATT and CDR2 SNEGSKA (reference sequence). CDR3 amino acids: CSAIGGGASGRSSPYNEQFF. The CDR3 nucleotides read TGCAGTGCTATCGGCGGTGGGGCTAGCGGGAGGTCATCACCCTACAATGAGCAGTTCTTC.

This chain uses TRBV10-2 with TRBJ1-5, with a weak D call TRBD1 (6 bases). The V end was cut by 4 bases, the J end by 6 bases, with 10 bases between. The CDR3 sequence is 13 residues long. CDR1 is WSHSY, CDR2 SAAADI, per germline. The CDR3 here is CASSGTESQPQHF. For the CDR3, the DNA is TGCGCCAGCAGTGGGACAGAATCTCAGCCCCAGCATTTT.

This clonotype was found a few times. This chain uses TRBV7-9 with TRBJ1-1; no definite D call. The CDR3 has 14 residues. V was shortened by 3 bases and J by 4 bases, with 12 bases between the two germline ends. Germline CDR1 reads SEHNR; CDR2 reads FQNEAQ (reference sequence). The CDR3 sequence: CASSFDTSPTEAFF. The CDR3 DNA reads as TGTGCCAGCAGCTTTGATACCAGTCCCACTGAAGCTTTCTTT.

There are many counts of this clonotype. CDR3 in amino acids: CASSFGIEFVYEQYF. The CDR3 coding sequence is TGTGCCAGCAGTTTTGGGATAGAATTTGTCTACGAGCAGTACTTC. The chain has TRBV12-3 or TRBV12-4 and TRBJ2-7, with D uncertain. The CDR3 contains 15 residues. Trimming removed 3 bases from V and 3 bases from J, with 15 bases in between.

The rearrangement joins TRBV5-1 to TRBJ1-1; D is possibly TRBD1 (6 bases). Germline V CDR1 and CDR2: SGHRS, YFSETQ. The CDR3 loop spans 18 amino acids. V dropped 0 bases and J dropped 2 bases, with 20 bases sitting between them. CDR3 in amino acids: CASSLARTAAEPNTEAFF. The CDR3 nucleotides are TGCGCCAGCAGCTTGGCCAGGACAGCGGCAGAACCCAACACTGAAGCTTTCTTT.

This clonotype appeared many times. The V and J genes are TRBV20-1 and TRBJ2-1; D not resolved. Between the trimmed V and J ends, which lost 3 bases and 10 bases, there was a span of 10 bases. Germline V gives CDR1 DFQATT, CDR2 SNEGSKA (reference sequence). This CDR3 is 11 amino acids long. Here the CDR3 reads CSASPDAEQFF. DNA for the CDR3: TGCAGTGCTAGTCCCGACGCAGAGCAGTTCTTC.

This CDR3 reads CATSRDGGVQPQHF. CDR3 coding DNA: TGTGCCACCAGCAGAGATGGGGGGGTTCAGCCCCAGCATTTT. The V and J genes are TRBV15 and TRBJ1-5; perhaps TRBD1 as D (5 bases). CDR3 size: 14 residues. Germline CDR1 is LNHNV and CDR2 is YYDKDF (reference sequence). V lost 0 bases and J 6 bases, leaving 9 bases between the germline ends.

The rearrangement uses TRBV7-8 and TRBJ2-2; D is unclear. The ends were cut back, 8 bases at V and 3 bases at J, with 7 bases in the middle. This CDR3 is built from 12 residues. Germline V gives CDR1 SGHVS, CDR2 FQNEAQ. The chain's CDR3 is CASRVDTGELFF. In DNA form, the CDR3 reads TGTGCCAGCCGGGTAGACACCGGGGAGCTGTTTTTT.

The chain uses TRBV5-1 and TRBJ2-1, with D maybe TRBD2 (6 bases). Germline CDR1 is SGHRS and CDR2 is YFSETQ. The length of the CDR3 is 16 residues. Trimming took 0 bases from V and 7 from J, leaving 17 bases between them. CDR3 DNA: TGCGCCAGCAGCTTGGGGGGGGAATGGCCAGGAAATGAGCAGTTCTTC. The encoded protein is CASSLGGEWPGNEQFF.

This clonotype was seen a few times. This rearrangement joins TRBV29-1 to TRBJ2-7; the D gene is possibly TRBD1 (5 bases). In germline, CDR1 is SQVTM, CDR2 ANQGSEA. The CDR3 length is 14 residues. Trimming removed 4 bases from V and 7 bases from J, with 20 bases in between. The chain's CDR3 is CSVVVGVGILEQYF. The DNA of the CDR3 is TGCAGCGTTGTAGTAGGGGTTGGTATACTAGAGCAGTACTTC.

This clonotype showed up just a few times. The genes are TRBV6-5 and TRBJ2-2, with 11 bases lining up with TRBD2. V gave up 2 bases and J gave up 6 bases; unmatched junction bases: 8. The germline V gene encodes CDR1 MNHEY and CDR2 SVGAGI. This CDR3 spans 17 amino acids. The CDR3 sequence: CASSYPRTSGRPGELFF. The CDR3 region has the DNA TGTGCCAGCAGTTACCCCCGGACTAGCGGGCGACCCGGGGAGCTGTTTTTT.

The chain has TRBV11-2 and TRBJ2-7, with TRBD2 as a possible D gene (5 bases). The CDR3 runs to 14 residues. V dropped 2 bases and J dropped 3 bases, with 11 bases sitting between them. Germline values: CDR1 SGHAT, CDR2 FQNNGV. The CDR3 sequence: CASSLREGNYEQYF. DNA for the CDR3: TGTGCCAGCAGCTTACGCGAGGGCAACTACGAGCAGTACTTC.

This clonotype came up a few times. CDR3 bases: TGTGCCACCAGCAGAAGGACAGGGGGAGGAGAGACCCAGTACTTC. This encodes CATSRRTGGGETQYF. This chain connects TRBV15 to TRBJ2-5, with TRBD1 matching over 10 bases. The CDR3 sequence is 15 residues long. Germline lookup yields CDR1 LNHNV and CDR2 YYDKDF (reference sequence). With 2 bases clipped from V and 4 bases from J, the junction kept 4 bases outside the gene matches.